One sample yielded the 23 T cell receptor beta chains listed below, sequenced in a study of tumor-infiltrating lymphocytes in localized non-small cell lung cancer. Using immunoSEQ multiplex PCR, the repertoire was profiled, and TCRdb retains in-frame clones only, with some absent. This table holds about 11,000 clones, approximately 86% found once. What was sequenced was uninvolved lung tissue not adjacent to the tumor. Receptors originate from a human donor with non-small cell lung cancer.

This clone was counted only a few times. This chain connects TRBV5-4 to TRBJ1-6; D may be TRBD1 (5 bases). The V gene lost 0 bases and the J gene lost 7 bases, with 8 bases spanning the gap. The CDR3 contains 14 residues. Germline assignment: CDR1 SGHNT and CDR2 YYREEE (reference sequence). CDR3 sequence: CASSLGQQNSPLHF. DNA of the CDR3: TGTGCCAGCAGCTTGGGACAGCAGAATTCACCCCTCCACTTT.

CDR3 sequence: CASSIGGRYEQYF. The CDR3 DNA reads TGTGCCAGTAGTATCGGGGGCCGCTACGAGCAGTACTTC. The gene calls are TRBV19 and TRBJ2-7; either TRBD1 or TRBD2 may supply D (6 bases each). Trimming took 3 bases from V and 3 from J, leaving 9 bases between them. CDR1 and CDR2 from the germline V gene are LNHDA and SQIVND (reference sequence). The CDR3 runs 13 residues.

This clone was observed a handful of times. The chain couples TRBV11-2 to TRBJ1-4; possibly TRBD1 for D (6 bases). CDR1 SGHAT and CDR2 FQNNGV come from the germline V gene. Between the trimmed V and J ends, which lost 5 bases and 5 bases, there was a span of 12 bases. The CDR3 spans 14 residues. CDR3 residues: CASSTAGANEKLFF. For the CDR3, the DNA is TGTGCCAGCAGCACAGCAGGGGCGAATGAAAAACTGTTTTTT.

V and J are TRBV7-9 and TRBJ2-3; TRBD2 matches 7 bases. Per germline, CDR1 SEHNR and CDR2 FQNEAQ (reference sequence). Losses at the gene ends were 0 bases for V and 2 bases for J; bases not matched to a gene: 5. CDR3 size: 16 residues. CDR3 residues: CASSLALAVITDTQYF. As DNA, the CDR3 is TGTGCCAGCAGCTTAGCCCTAGCGGTCATCACAGATACGCAGTATTTT.

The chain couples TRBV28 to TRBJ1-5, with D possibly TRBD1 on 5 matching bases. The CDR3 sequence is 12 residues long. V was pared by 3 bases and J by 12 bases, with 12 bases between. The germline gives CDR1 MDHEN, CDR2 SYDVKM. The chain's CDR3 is CASSLEVGVQHF. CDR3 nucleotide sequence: TGTGCCAGCAGTTTGGAGGTGGGGGTCCAGCATTTT.

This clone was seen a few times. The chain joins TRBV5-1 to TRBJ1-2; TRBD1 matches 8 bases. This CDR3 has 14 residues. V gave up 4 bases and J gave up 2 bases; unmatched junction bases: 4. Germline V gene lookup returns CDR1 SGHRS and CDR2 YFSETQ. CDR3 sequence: CASSETGANYGYTF. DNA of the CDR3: TGCGCCAGCAGCGAGACAGGGGCCAACTATGGCTACACCTTC.

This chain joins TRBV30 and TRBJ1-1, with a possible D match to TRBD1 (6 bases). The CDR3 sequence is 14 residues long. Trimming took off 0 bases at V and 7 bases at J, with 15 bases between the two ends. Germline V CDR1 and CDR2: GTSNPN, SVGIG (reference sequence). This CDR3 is CAWSVLGGRGEAFF. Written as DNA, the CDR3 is TGTGCCTGGAGTGTCCTAGGGGGAAGGGGTGAAGCTTTCTTT. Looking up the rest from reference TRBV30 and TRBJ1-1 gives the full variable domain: SQTIHQWPATLVQPVGSPLSLECTVEGTSNPNLYWYRQAAGRGLQLLFYSVGIGQISSEVPQNLSASRPQDRQFILSSKKLLLSDSGFYLCAWSVLGGRGEAFFGQGTRLTVV.

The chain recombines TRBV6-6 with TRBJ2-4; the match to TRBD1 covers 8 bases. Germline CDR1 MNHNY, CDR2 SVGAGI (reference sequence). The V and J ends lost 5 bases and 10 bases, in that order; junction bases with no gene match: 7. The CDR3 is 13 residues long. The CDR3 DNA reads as TGTGCCAGCAGTCCCGGGACAGGCGATATTCAGTACTTC. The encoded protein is CASSPGTGDIQYF.

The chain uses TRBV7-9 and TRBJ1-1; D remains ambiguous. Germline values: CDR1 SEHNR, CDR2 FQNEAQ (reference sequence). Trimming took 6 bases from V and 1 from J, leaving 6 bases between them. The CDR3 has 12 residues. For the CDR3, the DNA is TGTGCCAGCAGGCCTAAGAACACTGAAGCTTTCTTT. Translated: CASRPKNTEAFF.

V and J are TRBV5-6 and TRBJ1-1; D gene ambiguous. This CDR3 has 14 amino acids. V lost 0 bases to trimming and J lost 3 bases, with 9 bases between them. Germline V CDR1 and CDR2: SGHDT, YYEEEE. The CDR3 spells CASSLALRDTEAFF. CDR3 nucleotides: TGTGCCAGCAGCTTGGCCTTACGAGACACTGAAGCTTTCTTT.

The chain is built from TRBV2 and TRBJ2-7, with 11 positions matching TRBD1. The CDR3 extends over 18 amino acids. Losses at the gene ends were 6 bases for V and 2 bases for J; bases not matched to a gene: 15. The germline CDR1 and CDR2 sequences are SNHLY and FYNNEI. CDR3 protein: CASSTGTGGLSKAYEQYF. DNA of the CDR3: TGTGCCAGCAGCACCGGGACAGGGGGATTGAGTAAGGCCTACGAGCAGTACTTC.

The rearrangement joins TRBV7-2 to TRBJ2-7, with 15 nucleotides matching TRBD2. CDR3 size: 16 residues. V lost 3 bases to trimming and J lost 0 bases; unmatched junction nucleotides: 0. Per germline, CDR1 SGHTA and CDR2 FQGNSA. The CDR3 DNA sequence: TGTGCCAGCAGCTTGGGACTAGCGGGGGGCTCCTACGAGCAGTACTTC. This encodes CASSLGLAGGSYEQYF.

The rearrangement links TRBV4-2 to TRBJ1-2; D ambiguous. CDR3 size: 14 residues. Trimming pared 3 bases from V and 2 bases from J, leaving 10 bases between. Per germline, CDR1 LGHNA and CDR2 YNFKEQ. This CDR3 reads CASSQATVNYGYTF. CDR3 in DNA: TGTGCCAGCAGCCAGGCCACGGTCAACTATGGCTACACCTTC.

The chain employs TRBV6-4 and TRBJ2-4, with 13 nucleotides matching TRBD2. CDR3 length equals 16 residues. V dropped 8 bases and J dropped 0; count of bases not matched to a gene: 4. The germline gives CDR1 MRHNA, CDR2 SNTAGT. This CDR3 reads CASPGLAGLAKNIQYF. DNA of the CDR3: TGTGCCAGCCCGGGACTAGCGGGACTAGCCAAAAACATTCAGTACTTC.

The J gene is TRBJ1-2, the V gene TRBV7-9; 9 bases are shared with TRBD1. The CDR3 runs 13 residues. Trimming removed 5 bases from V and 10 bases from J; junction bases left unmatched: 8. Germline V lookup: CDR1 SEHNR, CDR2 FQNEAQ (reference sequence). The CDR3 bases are TGTGCCAGCAGCCTCCGGGACAGGGTAGACTACACCTTC. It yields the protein CASSLRDRVDYTF.

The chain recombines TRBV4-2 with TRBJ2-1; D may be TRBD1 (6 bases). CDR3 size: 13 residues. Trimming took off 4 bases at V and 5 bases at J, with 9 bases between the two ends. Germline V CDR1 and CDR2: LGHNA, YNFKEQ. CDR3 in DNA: TGTGCCAGCAGCCCGGACAGTAACAATGAGCAGTTCTTC. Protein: CASSPDSNNEQFF.

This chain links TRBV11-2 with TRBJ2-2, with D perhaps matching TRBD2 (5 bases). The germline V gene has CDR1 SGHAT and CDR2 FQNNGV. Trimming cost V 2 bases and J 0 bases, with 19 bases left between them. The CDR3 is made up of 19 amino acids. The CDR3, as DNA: TGTGCCAGCAGCTTATTTGTTCTTCTTCGGGGAGCGAACACCGGGGAGCTGTTTTTT. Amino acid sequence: CASSLFVLLRGANTGELFF. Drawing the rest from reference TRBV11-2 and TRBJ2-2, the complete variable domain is EAGVAQSPRYKIIEKRQSVAFWCNPISGHATLYWYQQILGQGPKLLIQFQNNGVVDDSQLPKDRFSAERLKGVDSTLKIQPAKLEDSAVYLCASSLFVLLRGANTGELFFGEGSRLTVL.

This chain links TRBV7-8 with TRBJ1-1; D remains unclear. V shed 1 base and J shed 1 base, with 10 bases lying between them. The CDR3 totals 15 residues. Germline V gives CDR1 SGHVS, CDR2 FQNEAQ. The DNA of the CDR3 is TGTGCCAGCAGCTTAGTTTCGAGTGCGAACACTGAAGCTTTCTTT. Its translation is CASSLVSSANTEAFF.

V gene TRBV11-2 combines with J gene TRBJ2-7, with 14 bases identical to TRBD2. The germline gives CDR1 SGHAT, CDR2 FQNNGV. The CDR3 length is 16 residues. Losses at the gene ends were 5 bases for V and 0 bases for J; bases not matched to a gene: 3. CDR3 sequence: CASSRTSGGSSYEQYF. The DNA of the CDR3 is TGTGCCAGCAGCCGGACTAGCGGGGGGTCCTCCTACGAGCAGTACTTC.

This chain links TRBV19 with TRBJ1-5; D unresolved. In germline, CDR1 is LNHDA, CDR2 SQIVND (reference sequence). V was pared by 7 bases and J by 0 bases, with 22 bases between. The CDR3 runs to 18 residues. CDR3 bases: TGTGCCAGTACTCTATCTGCCATAAAACCTAATAGCAATCAGCCCCAGCATTTT. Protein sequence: CASTLSAIKPNSNQPQHF.

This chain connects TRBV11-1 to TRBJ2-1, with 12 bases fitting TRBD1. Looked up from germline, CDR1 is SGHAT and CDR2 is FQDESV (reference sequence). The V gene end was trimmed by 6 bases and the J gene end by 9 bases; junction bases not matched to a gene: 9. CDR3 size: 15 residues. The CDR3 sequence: CASRSPGTGGFEQFF. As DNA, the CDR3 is TGTGCCAGCAGGTCTCCCGGGACAGGGGGCTTTGAGCAGTTCTTC. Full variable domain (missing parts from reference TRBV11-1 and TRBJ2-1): EAEVAQSPRYKITEKSQAVAFWCDPISGHATLYWYRQILGQGPELLVQFQDESVVDDSQLPKDRFSAERLKGVDSTLKIQPAELGDSAMYLCASRSPGTGGFEQFFGPGTRLTVL.

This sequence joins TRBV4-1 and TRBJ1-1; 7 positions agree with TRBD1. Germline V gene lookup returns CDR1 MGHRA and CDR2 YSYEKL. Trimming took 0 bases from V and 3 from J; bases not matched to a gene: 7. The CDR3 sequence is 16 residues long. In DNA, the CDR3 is TGCGCCAGCAGCCAAGATACATGGGACAGTTACACTGAAGCTTTCTTT. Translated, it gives CASSQDTWDSYTEAFF.

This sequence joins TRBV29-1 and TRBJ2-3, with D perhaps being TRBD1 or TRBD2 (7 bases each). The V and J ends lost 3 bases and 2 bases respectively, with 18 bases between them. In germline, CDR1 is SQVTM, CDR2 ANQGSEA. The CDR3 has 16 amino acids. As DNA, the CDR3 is TGCAGCGTTGACAGGGGGACTACCTCCTTCACAGATACGCAGTATTTT. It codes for CSVDRGTTSFTDTQYF.